Sequencing of this T cell receptor (beta chain) was carried out in a study of cytomegalovirus exposure and HLA in healthy donors. The CDR3 runs 14 residues. Points on this clone: Its antigen is currently unknown.

Clones were read by immunoSEQ multiplex PCR, and TCRdb kept only the in-frame ones, dropping some. Here the sample spans under 400,000 clones, roughly 90% being singletons. Study-wide findings and caveats: Researchers counted roughly 150 TCR beta chains as cytomegalovirus-associated. Most TCR sequences were uncommon, yet certain public TCRs appeared in many donors. With high specificity and sensitivity, the classifier reportedly diagnosed cytomegalovirus status.

The donors were members of the validation cohort comprising over a hundred subjects, separate from the approximately 710-subject first cohort. Sequencing used PBMCs. The V and J genes are TRBV21-1 and TRBJ1-1. TRBV21-1 is a recognized pseudogene. The sequence was collected from a woman under 30 in good health and CMV-seronegative. CDR3 in DNA: TGTGCCAGCAACAAGCGGGGGGCTAACACTGAAGCTTTCTTT. Its protein product is CASNKRGANTEAFF.